A selection of T cell receptor beta chains follows, all from one sample in a study of regulatory T cells in long-lasting Graves disease. MiXCR, run by TCRdb on the multiplex PCR reads, gives a single entry per CDR3 protein. Counted here are about 300,000 distinct CDR3 sequences, about 18% occurring once; the ten biggest clones make up more than 30%. The material sequenced was peripheral blood mononuclear cells (PBMCs), taken at new diagnosis, from a patient treated with antithyroid drugs. The receptors derive from a female donor with Graves disease. CDR3s include the opening cysteine and the closing phenylalanine or tryptophan. The D gene is left open where the match is weak. Only some rows state a clone size, as once, few, many or a class for expanded clones.

v_call: TRBV6-1
j_call: TRBJ2-2
clone_size: many
d_call: NA
cdr3_nt: TGTGCCAGCAGCAGTCGGACGTGGGTGGGGGAGCTGTTTTTT
cdr3_aa: CASSSRTWVGELFF

v_call: TRBV2
j_call: TRBJ1-2
clone_size: few
d_call: NA
cdr3_nt: TGTGCCAGCAGTGCGGATAACTATGGCTACACCTTC
cdr3_aa: CASSADNYGYTF

v_call: TRBV12-3/TRBV12-4
j_call: TRBJ2-7
clone_size: many
d_call: NA
cdr3_nt: TGTGCCAGCAGTTTGGTACTGTCCTACGAGCAGTACTTC
cdr3_aa: CASSLVLSYEQYF

v_call: TRBV7-3
j_call: TRBJ2-7
clone_size: NA
d_call: NA
cdr3_nt: TGTGCCAGCAGCTTAGGATATGCCTACGAGCAGTACTTC
cdr3_aa: CASSLGYAYEQYF

v_call: TRBV20-1
j_call: TRBJ2-5
clone_size: NA
d_call: TRBD2
cdr3_nt: TGCAGTGCGAGGTCACTAGCGGGCAAGGAGACCCAGTACTTC
cdr3_aa: CSARSLAGKETQYF

v_call: TRBV20-1
j_call: TRBJ2-7
clone_size: many
d_call: NA
cdr3_nt: TGCAGTGCTAGGGGCCGGATCCAGAGCTCCTACGAGCAGTACTTC
cdr3_aa: CSARGRIQSSYEQYF

v_call: TRBV11-2
j_call: TRBJ1-1
clone_size: many
d_call: NA
cdr3_nt: TGTGCCAGCAGCTTCAGACAGGTCAACACTGAAGCTTTCTTT
cdr3_aa: CASSFRQVNTEAFF

v_call: TRBV29-1
j_call: TRBJ2-7
clone_size: many
d_call: TRBD2
cdr3_nt: TGCAGCGTTGAAATTACTAGCGGGACCTACGAGCAGTACTTC
cdr3_aa: CSVEITSGTYEQYF

v_call: TRBV27
j_call: TRBJ1-1
clone_size: many
d_call: TRBD1
cdr3_nt: TGTGCCAGCAGAAAGGACAGGGGGTTAGAGAACACTGAAGCTTTCTTT
cdr3_aa: CASRKDRGLENTEAFF

v_call: TRBV5-1
j_call: TRBJ2-1
clone_size: few
d_call: TRBD1
cdr3_nt: TGCGCCAGCAGCTACCCCCCGGGACAGGGGAGGAATGAGCAGTTCTTC
cdr3_aa: CASSYPPGQGRNEQFF

v_call: TRBV28
j_call: TRBJ2-7
clone_size: NA
d_call: NA
cdr3_nt: TGTGCCAGCAGTCCTAGCGGTTGGGGGGCAAGCTCCTACGAGCAGTACTTC
cdr3_aa: CASSPSGWGASSYEQYF

v_call: TRBV28
j_call: TRBJ1-5
clone_size: many
d_call: NA
cdr3_nt: TGTGCCAGTGGAGAGCAATATCAGCCCCAGCATTTT
cdr3_aa: CASGEQYQPQHF

v_call: TRBV7-2
j_call: TRBJ2-7
clone_size: many
d_call: TRBD2
cdr3_nt: TGTGCCAGCAGCTTAGCTGGAGCCGGGACTAACCACTACGAGCAGTACTTC
cdr3_aa: CASSLAGAGTNHYEQYF

v_call: TRBV28
j_call: TRBJ2-7
clone_size: many
d_call: NA
cdr3_nt: TGTGCCAGCAGTTTCCCTCGGGGGCTAGCGGAGAACTACGAGCAGTACTTC
cdr3_aa: CASSFPRGLAENYEQYF

v_call: TRBV3-1
j_call: TRBJ2-5
clone_size: many
d_call: NA
cdr3_nt: TGTGCCAGCAGCCAAGTCACCGGAGTTGGGACCCAGTACTTC
cdr3_aa: CASSQVTGVGTQYF